These 27 T cell receptor beta chains were sequenced from one sample in a study of cytomegalovirus exposure and HLA in healthy donors. PCR was performed using 60 Vbeta and 13 Jbeta primers. Assay: immunoSEQ multiplex PCR; the TCRdb copy retains only in-frame clones and omits some. The sample includes under 150,000 clones, around 81% seen only once; the top ten take over 2.5%. The sample comprised PBMCs. Receptors originate from a male donor in good health and CMV-seronegative.

The chain has TRBV19 and TRBJ2-7, with D hard to call. Germline V gene lookup returns CDR1 LNHDA and CDR2 SQIVND (reference sequence). V was shortened by 3 bases and J by 3 bases, with 15 bases between the two germline ends. This CDR3 spans 15 amino acids. CDR3 nucleotides: TGTGCCAGTAGTATCTCCTCCAGAGGTTACTACGAGCAGTACTTC. Translated: CASSISSRGYYEQYF.

The chain couples TRBV5-4 to TRBJ1-1; TRBD1 agrees at 8 bases. With 4 bases clipped from V and 4 bases from J, the junction kept 9 bases outside the gene matches. Germline assignment: CDR1 SGHNT and CDR2 YYREEE (reference sequence). The CDR3 extends over 15 amino acids. CDR3 region: CASSPGQGIGTEAFF. The CDR3 DNA reads as TGTGCCAGCAGCCCCGGACAGGGAATAGGCACTGAAGCTTTCTTT. Drawing the rest from reference TRBV5-4 and TRBJ1-1, the complete variable domain is ETGVTQSPTHLIKTRGQQVTLRCSSQSGHNTVSWYQQALGQGPQFIFQYYREEENGRGNFPPRFSGLQFPNYSSELNVNALELDDSALYLCASSPGQGIGTEAFFGQGTRLTVV.

This chain uses TRBV9 with TRBJ1-3, with D possibly being TRBD1 (6 bases). V lost 1 base and J lost 4, with 12 bases in between. The CDR3 contains 15 residues. Germline lookup yields CDR1 SGDLS and CDR2 YYNGEE. CDR3 DNA sequence: TGTGCCAGCAGCGTATCGGGGACATCAGGAAACACCATATATTTT. It yields the protein CASSVSGTSGNTIYF.

The chain combines TRBV4-1 with TRBJ1-4; D might be TRBD1 (5 bases). V was cut by 1 base and J by 8 bases, with 14 bases left in between. Germline V gene lookup returns CDR1 MGHRA and CDR2 YSYEKL. This CDR3 has 15 amino acids. CDR3 nucleotides: TGCGCCAGCAGCCAAGGGGTCGGGGGAAGGGAAAAACTGTTTTTT. This gives the protein CASSQGVGGREKLFF.

The rearrangement links TRBV27 to TRBJ1-4; possibly TRBD1 for D (6 bases). V lost 2 bases and J 2 bases, leaving 15 bases between the germline ends. Per the germline V gene, CDR1 is MNHEY and CDR2 is SMNVEV (reference sequence). This CDR3 spans 17 amino acids. CDR3 coding DNA: TGTGCCAGCAGTTTAACAGGGCCCTATATGACTAATGAAAAACTGTTTTTT. Its translation: CASSLTGPYMTNEKLFF.

The chain couples TRBV4-1 to TRBJ1-1; possible D gene TRBD1, 5 bases. Per germline, CDR1 MGHRA and CDR2 YSYEKL. The CDR3 runs to 16 residues. V was pared by 5 bases and J by 1 base, with 17 bases between. Here the CDR3 DNA reads TGCGCCAGCAGCGCTCAGGACACAGGACCGAACACTGAAGCTTTCTTT. Translating gives CASSAQDTGPNTEAFF.

As concerns this clone: In the same sample, other DNA sequences code for this CDR3. This chain's CDR3 is CASSLQGARETQYF. In DNA form, the CDR3 reads TGCGCCAGCAGTTTGCAGGGGGCAAGGGAGACCCAGTACTTC. This chain links TRBV5-1 with TRBJ2-5; TRBD1 matches at 8 bases. Germline V gene sequence: CDR1 SGHRS, CDR2 YFSETQ. The CDR3 sequence is 14 residues long. The junction had 8 bases not matched to a gene; V was cut back by 5 bases and J by 5 bases.

The gene calls are TRBV6-5 and TRBJ1-6; 7 bases are shared with TRBD1. This CDR3 has 14 residues. V shed 8 bases, J shed 9 bases, and the junction held 10 bases outside the gene matches. Germline lookup yields CDR1 MNHEY and CDR2 SVGAGI. The CDR3 here is CASGLRGLGSPLHF. The DNA of the CDR3 is TGTGCCAGCGGCCTAAGGGGGCTCGGTTCACCCCTCCACTTT.

This clone was counted once. The germline gene is not matched at one end of the junction; a read error may be the cause. This chain connects TRBV7-9 to TRBJ2-7; 9 bases match TRBD1. The CDR3 covers 15 residues. CDR1 and CDR2 from the germline V gene are SEHNR and FQNEAQ (reference sequence). The CDR3 nucleotides read TGTTCCAGCAGCTCCCCGGGACAGGGAGACTACGAGCAGTACTTC. Amino acids: CSSSSPGQGDYEQYF.

V usage is TRBV5-1 and J usage is TRBJ1-5; 9 nucleotides align to TRBD1. This CDR3 has 14 residues. With V trimmed by 4 bases and J by 6 bases, 5 bases remained unmatched. The germline V gene encodes CDR1 SGHRS and CDR2 YFSETQ. The CDR3 protein is CASSPQGAGQPQHF. The CDR3, as DNA: TGCGCCAGCAGCCCACAGGGGGCGGGTCAGCCCCAGCATTTT. The full variable domain, in which reference TRBV5-1 and TRBJ1-5 provide the parts outside the CDR3, is KAGVTQTPRYLIKTRGQQVTLSCSPISGHRSVSWYQQTPGQGLQFLFEYFSETQRNKGNFPGRFSGRQFSNSRSEMNVSTLELGDSALYLCASSPQGAGQPQHFGDGTRLSIL.

This clone occurred once. The CDR3, as DNA: TGCAGCGCCGTACAGGGGTCCGGGGAGCTGTTTTTT. Protein sequence: CSAVQGSGELFF. This chain connects TRBV29-1 to TRBJ2-2; 7 bases are a match to TRBD1. V trimming: 7 bases; J trimming: 6 bases; junction bases outside the gene matches: 5. Germline lookup yields CDR1 SQVTM and CDR2 ANQGSEA. This CDR3 has 12 amino acids.

The V and J genes are TRBV25-1 and TRBJ1-5; tentative D call: TRBD1 (5 bases). Between the trimmed V and J ends, which lost 3 bases and 0 bases, there was a span of 9 bases. The CDR3 totals 15 residues. The germline V gene has CDR1 MGHDK and CDR2 SYGVNS. The CDR3 here is CASSDSRGSNQPQHF. CDR3 DNA sequence: TGTGCCAGCAGTGATTCTAGGGGTAGCAATCAGCCCCAGCATTTT.

The chain has TRBV10-3 and TRBJ1-1; no clear D gene. Looked up from germline, CDR1 is ENHRY and CDR2 is SYGVKD. The CDR3 is 11 amino acids. V was pared by 8 bases and J by 1 base, with 5 bases between. CDR3 nucleotides: TGTGCCATCCAATCGAACACTGAAGCTTTCTTT. It translates to CAIQSNTEAFF.

The chain links TRBV7-9 to TRBJ1-1; D unclear. Germline V gene sequence: CDR1 SEHNR, CDR2 FQNEAQ (reference sequence). Trimming removed 3 bases from V and 8 bases from J, with 19 bases in between. CDR3 length: 15 residues. This chain's CDR3 is CASSFLLTDKQEAFF. Written as DNA, the CDR3 is TGTGCCAGCAGCTTTCTACTCACCGACAAACAGGAAGCTTTCTTT.

This clone was recorded once. The V and J genes are TRBV5-1 and TRBJ2-1; the D gene is possibly TRBD2 (5 bases). Looked up from germline, CDR1 is SGHRS and CDR2 is YFSETQ. This CDR3 comprises 16 residues. Between the trimmed V and J ends, which lost 4 bases and 3 bases, there was a span of 17 bases. The CDR3 region has the DNA TGCGCCAGCAGCCCCTCGTTGGGAGCGGTCTACAATGAGCAGTTCTTC. Translation gives CASSPSLGAVYNEQFF.

The chain links TRBV7-2 to TRBJ2-5; 7 bases align to TRBD2. CDR3 length: 15 residues. Trimming at V came to 5 bases and at J to 1 base, leaving 7 bases not matched to a gene. Germline CDR1 SGHTA, CDR2 FQGNSA. CDR3 sequence: CASSLRASGQETQYF. In nucleotides, the CDR3 is TGTGCCAGCAGCCTCCGGGCTAGCGGCCAAGAGACCCAGTACTTC.

The chain couples TRBV19 to TRBJ2-3, with a possible D match to TRBD2 (5 bases). CDR1 and CDR2 from the germline V gene are LNHDA and SQIVND (reference sequence). Trimming pared 4 bases from V and 4 bases from J, leaving 15 bases between. The CDR3 contains 15 residues. CDR3 region: CASSKSGNRPDTQYF. For the CDR3, the DNA is TGTGCCAGTAGTAAGTCCGGGAACCGCCCAGATACGCAGTATTTT.

J is TRBJ1-1 and V is TRBV11-2, with D tentatively TRBD1 (5 bases). V was trimmed by 1 base and J by 8 bases, leaving 14 bases between them. This CDR3 is built from 14 residues. Germline loops: CDR1 SGHAT, CDR2 FQNNGV. CDR3 residues: CASSLVGWQGEAFF. The CDR3 coding sequence is TGTGCCAGCAGCTTAGTGGGGTGGCAGGGCGAAGCTTTCTTT.

The chain carries TRBV5-4 and TRBJ1-2; possible D gene TRBD1, 6 bases. Deletions cut 0 bases from V and 4 bases from J, with 7 bases between. The germline V gene has CDR1 SGHNT and CDR2 YYREEE (reference sequence). The CDR3 sequence is 13 residues long. The CDR3 coding sequence is TGTGCCAGCAGCTTGGGACAGGTCTATGGCTACACCTTC. As protein: CASSLGQVYGYTF.

This clone was seen a few times. The chain has TRBV15 and TRBJ1-3; D gene ambiguous. V was cut by 1 base and J by 2 bases, with 12 bases left in between. The length of the CDR3 is 16 residues. Germline V gene sequence: CDR1 LNHNV, CDR2 YYDKDF (reference sequence). CDR3 sequence: CATSRGGGGPGNTIYF. The CDR3 DNA is TGTGCCACCAGCAGAGGCGGAGGAGGTCCTGGAAACACCATATATTTT.

The chain is built from TRBV6-5 and TRBJ1-2, with TRBD1 matching over 8 bases. The trim removed 6 bases at V and 10 bases at J, leaving 10 bases unmatched. The V gene's germline CDR1 is MNHEY and CDR2 SVGAGI. There are 13 residues in the CDR3. CDR3 amino acids: CASSRDRGTPYTF. CDR3 bases: TGTGCCAGCAGCCGCGACAGGGGCACTCCCTACACCTTC.

CDR3 region: CASSIDLPQGVDQPQHF. In DNA, the CDR3 is TGTGCCAGTAGTATAGACCTCCCACAGGGGGTTGACCAGCCCCAGCATTTT. This chain links TRBV19 with TRBJ1-5; 8 bases agree with TRBD1. V lost 0 bases, J lost 7 bases, and 11 bases stayed unmatched. The V gene's germline CDR1 is LNHDA and CDR2 SQIVND (reference sequence). This CDR3 contains 17 residues.

The gene calls are TRBV30 and TRBJ1-2; the D gene is possibly TRBD1 (5 bases). The V end lost 5 bases, the J end lost 8 bases, and 21 bases lay between the germline ends. The germline V gene encodes CDR1 GTSNPN and CDR2 SVGIG (reference sequence). The CDR3 contains 14 residues. The DNA for the CDR3 is TGTGCCTGGCGAAAGGGACTAACAGTTGCGGGCTACACCTTC. Its translation: CAWRKGLTVAGYTF.

This rearrangement joins TRBV9 to TRBJ1-2; TRBD1 agrees at 8 bases. The CDR3 spans 16 residues. Trimming at V came to 0 bases and at J to 2 bases, leaving 6 bases not matched to a gene. Germline V gene sequence: CDR1 SGDLS, CDR2 YYNGEE. CDR3 nucleotide sequence: TGTGCCAGCAGCGTAGAAGGGACAGGAACAAACTATGGCTACACCTTC. Translated, it gives CASSVEGTGTNYGYTF.

This chain joins TRBV6-4 and TRBJ2-1; 8 nucleotides match TRBD2. Germline values: CDR1 MRHNA, CDR2 SNTAGT. The trim removed 3 bases at V and 0 bases at J, leaving 10 bases unmatched. The CDR3 length is 18 residues. The CDR3 is CASSERPPGTSSYNEQFF. The CDR3 DNA sequence: TGTGCCAGCAGTGAAAGACCACCCGGGACTAGCTCCTACAATGAGCAGTTCTTC.

The J gene is TRBJ2-5, the V gene TRBV4-1; possibly TRBD1 for D (6 bases). The last part of the DNA fits TRBJ2-7 better; the J call may be wrong. Germline-derived CDR1 and CDR2 are MGHRA and YSYEKL. The CDR3 consists of 16 residues. The CDR3 protein is CASSHPTQGTPYEQYF. CDR3 nucleotides: TGCGCCAGCAGCCACCCCACACAGGGAACCCCCTACGAGCAGTACTTC.

V and J are TRBV12-5 and TRBJ1-4; weak D call: TRBD1 (5 bases). Germline-derived CDR1 and CDR2 are LGHNT and FRNRAP. V gave up 0 bases and J gave up 7 bases, with 15 bases separating them. CDR3 length: 16 residues. This CDR3 reads CASGLVSFGAGEKLFF. For the CDR3, the DNA is TGTGCTAGTGGTTTGGTATCGTTTGGGGCCGGTGAAAAACTGTTTTTT.